The subject of this entry is one T cell receptor beta chain. Sequenced by immunoSEQ multiplex PCR; TCRdb stores in-frame clones only, minus some. The sample carries approximately 50,000 clones, 93% recorded once. The data belong to a study of siplizumab effects on memory and regulatory T cells. Sequenced material: CD8+ T cells sorted from blood. The origin of this receptor is a human donor in good health.

The CDR3: CASSFSLGFQGGYEQYF. In DNA form, the CDR3 reads TGCGCCAGCAGCTTCAGCTTAGGTTTTCAGGGAGGGTACGAGCAGTACTTC. The chain recombines TRBV5-1 with TRBJ2-7; 7 bases align to TRBD2. V shed 2 bases and J 4 bases; nucleotides not matched to a gene: 15. Germline V gene data show CDR1 as SGHRS and CDR2 as YFSETQ. This CDR3 has 17 residues.